This T cell receptor (beta chain) was found in a study of shared clonotypes between healthy human individuals. TCRdb keeps only in-frame clones here, not all; method: immunoSEQ multiplex PCR. The sample records some 470,000 clones, about three quarters being singletons. Germline loops: CDR1 LNHDA, CDR2 SQIVND (reference sequence). This CDR3 contains 13 residues. Trimming cost V 5 bases and J 6 bases, with 11 bases left between them. A remark on this clone: Other DNA sequences in this specimen translate into the identical CDR3.

The clonotype comes from a middle-aged woman in good health. Some clones in this sample may be carry-over from other donors' samples. The sample comprised PBMCs. The rearrangement uses TRBV19 and TRBJ1-5, with D perhaps matching TRBD1 (5 bases). DNA for the CDR3: TGTGCCAGTAGTGGAACAGGCGGTCAGCCCCAGCATTTT. This codes for CASSGTGGQPQHF.